This T cell receptor beta chain was obtained from a study of radiation and T cells in renal cell carcinoma. Points on this clone: Its antigen is currently unknown.

Produced via immunoSEQ multiplex PCR; TCRdb's table is partial and in-frame only. The data hold roughly 21,000 clones, with around half observed a single time. Treatment defined: treatment-naive control, cytoreductive nephrectomy. Control tumor donors were a handful of females and about a dozen males, median age roughly 62 years. Germline values: CDR1 MNHNY, CDR2 SVGAGI (reference sequence). The CDR3 extends over 16 amino acids. The germline V and J ends were trimmed by 4 bases and 1 base, with 17 bases remaining between them. Overall study results and limits: Top 100 clonotypes averaged around 50% in irradiated versus around 45% in nephrectomy-only tumors. Only small tumor regions of roughly 1 g were sampled. Dominant CDR3 motifs occupied more repertoire in irradiated than control tumors.

Sequencing used tumor tissue, obtained from a patient whose treatment was nephrectomy without radiotherapy. This chain connects TRBV6-6 to TRBJ2-7; possibly TRBD1 for D (6 bases). This clonotype was obtained from a human donor with renal cell carcinoma. The CDR3 is CASSSPLTGLSYEQYF. Written as DNA, the CDR3 is TGTGCCAGCAGTTCACCACTCACAGGGTTGTCCTACGAGCAGTACTTC.